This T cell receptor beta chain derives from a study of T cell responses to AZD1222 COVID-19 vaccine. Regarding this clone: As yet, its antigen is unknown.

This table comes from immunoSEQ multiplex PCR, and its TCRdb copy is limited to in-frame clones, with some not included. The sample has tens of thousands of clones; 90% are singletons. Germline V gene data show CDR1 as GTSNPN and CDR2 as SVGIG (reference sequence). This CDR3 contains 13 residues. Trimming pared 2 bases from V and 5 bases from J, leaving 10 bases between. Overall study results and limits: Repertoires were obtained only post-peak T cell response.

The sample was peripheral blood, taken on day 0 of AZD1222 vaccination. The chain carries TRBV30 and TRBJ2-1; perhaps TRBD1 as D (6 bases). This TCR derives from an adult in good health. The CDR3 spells CAWSYGDNNEQFF. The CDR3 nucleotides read TGTGCCTGGAGTTACGGGGACAACAATGAGCAGTTCTTC.